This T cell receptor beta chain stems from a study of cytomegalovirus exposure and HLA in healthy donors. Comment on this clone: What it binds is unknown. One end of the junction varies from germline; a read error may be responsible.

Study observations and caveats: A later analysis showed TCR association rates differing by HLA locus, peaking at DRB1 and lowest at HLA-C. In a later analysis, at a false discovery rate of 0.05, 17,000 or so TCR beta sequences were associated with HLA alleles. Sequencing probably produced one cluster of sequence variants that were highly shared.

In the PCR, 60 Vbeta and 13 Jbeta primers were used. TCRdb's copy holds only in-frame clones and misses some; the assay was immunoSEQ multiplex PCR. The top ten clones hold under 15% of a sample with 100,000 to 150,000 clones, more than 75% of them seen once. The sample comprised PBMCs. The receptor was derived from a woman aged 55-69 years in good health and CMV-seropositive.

CDR3 loop: CSVDAGADVLTF. The CDR3 nucleotides are TGCAGCGTTGATGCTGGGGCCGACGTCCTGACTTTC. The V gene is TRBV29-1, the J gene TRBJ2-6; possibly TRBD1 for D (5 bases). This CDR3 is 12 amino acids long. Germline CDR1 SQVTM, CDR2 ANQGSEA. The full variable domain, in which reference TRBV29-1 and TRBJ2-6 provide the parts outside the CDR3, is SAVISQKPSRDICQRGTSLTIQCQVDSQVTMMFWYRQQPGQSLTLIATANQGSEATYESGFVIDKFPISRPNLTFSTLTVSNMSPEDSSIYLCSVDAGADVLTFGAGSRLTVL.